The next 20 T cell receptor beta chains were all read from a single sample in a study of prognosis after radiotherapy for stage I lung cancer. The TCR beta CDR3 region was amplified from genomic DNA, with two rounds of multiplex PCR being used for the amplification. Amplification during the initial PCR round employed primers specific to each TRBV and TRBJ gene. Each CDR3 protein is one row after TCRdb ran MiXCR on the multiplex PCR reads. The table shows roughly 14,000 distinct CDR3 sequences, with over 25% occurring only once. Material: PBMCs, obtained before or after stereotactic body radiation therapy (not recorded which). The receptors come from a donor of 50 years or more with non-small cell lung cancer.

By sample share, this clonotype is medium-sized. The chain employs TRBV2 and TRBJ1-2; the D is unclear. Trimming took 6 bases from V and 2 from J, leaving 7 bases between them. The germline V gene encodes CDR1 SNHLY and CDR2 FYNNEI. There are 12 residues in the CDR3. The CDR3 here is CASRVGNYGYTF. CDR3 sequence (DNA): TGTGCCAGCAGGGTAGGCAACTATGGCTACACCTTC.

In this sample, this clonotype turned up many times. This sequence joins TRBV5-4 and TRBJ2-3; D ambiguous. CDR3 length: 15 amino acids. Germline lookup yields CDR1 SGHNT and CDR2 YYREEE (reference sequence). The V and J ends lost 4 bases and 3 bases respectively, with 15 bases between them. The CDR3 reads CASSPGVVSTDTQYF. The CDR3 DNA reads as TGTGCCAGCAGCCCCGGTGTAGTCAGTACAGATACGCAGTATTTT. The complete variable domain, with remaining parts taken from reference TRBV5-4 and TRBJ2-3, reads ETGVTQSPTHLIKTRGQQVTLRCSSQSGHNTVSWYQQALGQGPQFIFQYYREEENGRGNFPPRFSGLQFPNYSSELNVNALELDDSALYLCASSPGVVSTDTQYFGPGTRLTVL.

This clonotype was detected a few times. The chain couples TRBV5-4 to TRBJ1-4; D not certain. Trimming shortened V by 4 bases and J by 5 bases, and 9 bases separated the two germline ends. This CDR3 contains 13 residues. Per the germline V gene, CDR1 is SGHNT and CDR2 is YYREEE (reference sequence). The CDR3 loop is CASSAQKNEKLFF. As DNA, the CDR3 is TGTGCCAGCAGCGCACAGAAAAATGAAAAACTGTTTTTT. The full variable domain, its missing parts supplied by reference TRBV5-4 and TRBJ1-4, is ETGVTQSPTHLIKTRGQQVTLRCSSQSGHNTVSWYQQALGQGPQFIFQYYREEENGRGNFPPRFSGLQFPNYSSELNVNALELDDSALYLCASSAQKNEKLFFGSGTQLSVL.

In regard to this clonotype: At one boundary the junction diverges from the germline segment, which might be a read error. This rearrangement joins TRBV12-3 or TRBV12-4 to TRBJ1-5; 8 positions match TRBD1. The CDR3 spans 14 residues. The CDR3 reads CACNTGGDNQHQHF. The CDR3 coding sequence is TGTGCCTGCAATACAGGGGGTGACAATCAGCACCAGCATTTT.

Points on this clonotype: A read error likely explains this, since a far larger clone differs by one base. The genes are TRBV5-5 and TRBJ1-4, with D perhaps matching TRBD1 (6 bases). This CDR3 is 15 amino acids long. Germline values: CDR1 SGHKS, CDR2 YYEKEE (reference sequence). The CDR3 DNA is TGCGCCAGCAGCTTGGCTGGACAGTCTGATGAAAAACTGTTTTTT. This encodes CASSLAGQSDEKLFF.

This clonotype was found many times. The chain couples TRBV29-1 to TRBJ2-5, with 8 bases fitting TRBD1. Germline CDR1 reads SQVTM; CDR2 reads ANQGSEA. The CDR3 spans 11 residues. V dropped 5 bases and J dropped 6; count of bases not matched to a gene: 2. The DNA for the CDR3 is TGCAGCGTTACAGGGGGGAAGACCCAGTACTTC. As protein: CSVTGGKTQYF.

This clonotype was recorded many times. J is TRBJ2-2 and V is TRBV9; 8 positions match TRBD1. The CDR3 contains 16 residues. V dropped 3 bases and J dropped 4; count of bases not matched to a gene: 8. Germline CDR1 is SGDLS and CDR2 is YYNGEE. CDR3 residues: CASSDDRGGSTGELFF. CDR3 coding DNA: TGTGCCAGCAGCGACGACAGGGGCGGATCCACCGGGGAGCTGTTTTTT.

This clonotype was seen at least ten times. This chain links TRBV6-1 with TRBJ1-1; D remains unclear. Between the trimmed V and J ends, which lost 2 bases and 10 bases, there was a span of 5 bases. Germline V lookup: CDR1 MNHNS, CDR2 SASEGT. This CDR3 is built from 10 residues. Here the CDR3 DNA reads TGTGCCAGCAGTGAATTGGGAGCTTTCTTT. Translating gives CASSELGAFF.

This clonotype was observed at least ten times. V gene TRBV20-1 combines with J gene TRBJ1-1, with 8 bases matching TRBD1. This CDR3 contains 17 residues. Trimming cost V 2 bases and J 6 bases; bases outside gene matches: 17. Looked up from germline, CDR1 is DFQATT and CDR2 is SNEGSKA (reference sequence). The CDR3 sequence is CSARPPRAGGTYAEAFF. The CDR3 coding sequence is TGCAGTGCTAGACCCCCGAGGGCAGGGGGCACTTATGCTGAAGCTTTCTTT.

This clonotype showed up many times. The DNA of the CDR3 is TGCGCCAGCAGCCAAGATCTCAGCGGTTTCCAGTCCCTAGCCAAAAACATTCAGTACTTC. Protein: CASSQDLSGFQSLAKNIQYF. The chain employs TRBV4-1 and TRBJ2-4; tentatively, D is TRBD2 (5 bases). The CDR3 consists of 20 residues. Germline lookup yields CDR1 MGHRA and CDR2 YSYEKL. Deletions cut 0 bases from V and 0 bases from J, with 21 bases between.

There are many counts of this clonotype. The rearrangement links TRBV7-9 to TRBJ2-2, with 7 bases matching TRBD2. This CDR3 has 15 amino acids. Germline assignment: CDR1 SEHNR and CDR2 FQNEAQ (reference sequence). Trimming cost V 5 bases and J 1 base; bases outside gene matches: 4. The CDR3 sequence: CASSPWGGNTGELFF. CDR3 bases: TGTGCCAGCAGCCCCTGGGGGGGGAACACCGGGGAGCTGTTTTTT.

This clonotype was picked up many times. This chain connects TRBV5-5 to TRBJ2-7; D remains unclear. V lost 4 bases, J lost 3 bases, and 11 bases lay in between. CDR1 SGHKS and CDR2 YYEKEE come from the germline V gene (reference sequence). The CDR3 has 13 residues. CDR3 sequence (DNA): TGTGCCAGCAGCGTGGACGGAGACTACGAGCAGTACTTC. Translated, it gives CASSVDGDYEQYF. The full variable domain, rest sourced from reference TRBV5-5 and TRBJ2-7, is DAGVTQSPTHLIKTRGQQVTLRCSPISGHKSVSWYQQVLGQGPQFIFQYYEKEERGRGNFPDRFSARQFPNYSSELNVNALLLGDSALYLCASSVDGDYEQYFGPGTRLTVT.

This clonotype was counted only a few times. A far larger clone is just one base off, so this is likely a read error. This rearrangement joins TRBV6-4 to TRBJ2-1; a possible D gene is TRBD2 (5 bases). Trimming left V 7 bases short and J 6 bases short, with 19 bases between. Germline V gene sequence: CDR1 MRHNA, CDR2 SNTAGT. The CDR3 covers 15 residues. CDR3 residues: CASTARGDIRNEQFF. DNA for the CDR3: TGTGCCAGCACCGCCCGGGGTGATATCCGCAATGAGCAGTTCTTC.

This clonotype has ten or more counts. The chain has TRBV19 and TRBJ1-1, with D unresolved. Per germline, CDR1 LNHDA and CDR2 SQIVND (reference sequence). The CDR3 extends over 11 amino acids. Trimming took 1 base from V and 8 from J, leaving 5 bases between them. CDR3 sequence (DNA): TGTGCCAGTAGTATAGGGCACGAAGCTTTCTTT. This gives the protein CASSIGHEAFF.

The rearrangement links TRBV27 to TRBJ2-2, with TRBD2 identical over 8 bases. The CDR3 runs to 16 residues. Trimming removed 9 bases from V and 3 bases from J; junction bases left unmatched: 12. The germline V gene has CDR1 MNHEY and CDR2 SMNVEV (reference sequence). CDR3 sequence reads: CASLLGSGKDTGELFF. The CDR3 DNA is TGTGCCAGTTTGCTCGGTAGCGGGAAGGACACCGGGGAGCTGTTTTTT.

This clonotype was found many times. The chain employs TRBV2 and TRBJ1-4; 9 bases are shared with TRBD1. Trimming cost V 7 bases and J 3 bases; bases outside gene matches: 6. Germline CDR1 is SNHLY and CDR2 is FYNNEI. This CDR3 has 15 amino acids. CDR3 DNA sequence: TGTGCCAGCAATGTACAGGGGGCTTCTAATGAAAAACTGTTTTTT. Its translation is CASNVQGASNEKLFF.

The CDR3 is CATSYHGELFF. CDR3 in DNA: TGCGCCACCTCATATCACGGGGAGCTGTTTTTT. This chain links TRBV4-1 with TRBJ2-2; D not certain. CDR3 length: 11 amino acids. CDR1 is MGHRA and CDR2 is YSYEKL in the germline V gene. Deletions cut 10 bases from V and 7 bases from J, with 10 bases between.

This clonotype qualifies as medium-sized. The V and J genes are TRBV11-2 and TRBJ2-2, with no clear D. V was trimmed by 2 bases and J by 0 bases, leaving 10 bases between them. Germline V gene sequence: CDR1 SGHAT, CDR2 FQNNGV. This CDR3 comprises 16 residues. CDR3 nucleotide sequence: TGTGCCAGCAGCTTATGGTTCCAGACGAACACCGGGGAGCTGTTTTTT. Protein: CASSLWFQTNTGELFF.

There are many counts of this clonotype. V usage is TRBV4-1 and J usage is TRBJ2-1, with D uncertain. The CDR3 is made up of 15 amino acids. Between the trimmed V and J ends, which lost 5 bases and 10 bases, there was a span of 21 bases. Germline V gene lookup returns CDR1 MGHRA and CDR2 YSYEKL. The chain's CDR3 is CASSASLLGGGEQFF. DNA of the CDR3: TGCGCCAGCAGCGCAAGCCTACTTGGTGGCGGCGAGCAGTTCTTC.

By sample fraction, this clonotype is medium-sized (0.01 to 0.1%). V and J are TRBV19 and TRBJ2-1; 9 bases map to TRBD2. V shed 7 bases and J 6 bases; nucleotides not matched to a gene: 7. Germline V CDR1 and CDR2: LNHDA, SQIVND (reference sequence). CDR3 size: 14 residues. CDR3 DNA sequence: TGTGCCAGTACCACCGGACTAGCGATCAATGAGCAGTTCTTC. Translation gives CASTTGLAINEQFF.